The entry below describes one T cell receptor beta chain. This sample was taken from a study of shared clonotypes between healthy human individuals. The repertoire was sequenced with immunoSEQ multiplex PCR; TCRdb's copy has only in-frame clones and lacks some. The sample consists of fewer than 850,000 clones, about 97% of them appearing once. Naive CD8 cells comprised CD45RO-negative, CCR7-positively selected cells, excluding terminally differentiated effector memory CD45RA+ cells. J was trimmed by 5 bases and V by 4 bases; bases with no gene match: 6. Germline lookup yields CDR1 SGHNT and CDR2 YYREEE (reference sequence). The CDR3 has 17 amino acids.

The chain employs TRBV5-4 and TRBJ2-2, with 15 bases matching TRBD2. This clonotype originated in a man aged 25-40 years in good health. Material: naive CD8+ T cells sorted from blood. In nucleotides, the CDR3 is TGTGCCAGCAGCCTTGGACTAGCGGGAGGGGGTACCGGGGAGCTGTTTTTT. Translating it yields CASSLGLAGGGTGELFF. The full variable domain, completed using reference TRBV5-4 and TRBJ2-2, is ETGVTQSPTHLIKTRGQQVTLRCSSQSGHNTVSWYQQALGQGPQFIFQYYREEENGRGNFPPRFSGLQFPNYSSELNVNALELDDSALYLCASSLGLAGGGTGELFFGEGSRLTVL.